The 31 T cell receptor beta chains listed next were all sequenced from one sample in a study of shared clonotypes between healthy human individuals. The data were produced by immunoSEQ multiplex PCR, yet TCRdb's version contains in-frame clones alone and is incomplete. The sample lists more than 2 million clones; nearly 97% were seen once. Sequenced sample: naive CD4+ T cells sorted from blood. Subset given: CD45RA+ positively selected. These receptors were collected from a man aged 18 to 29 in good health.

V gene TRBV23-1 combines with J gene TRBJ2-7, with D perhaps matching TRBD1 or TRBD2 (5 bases each). TRBV23-1 is identified as an open reading frame with a role that is uncertain. Trimming stripped 6 bases from V and 0 bases from J, with 12 bases between. This CDR3 has 14 amino acids. CDR3 sequence reads: CASRGRSSSYEQYF. For the CDR3, the DNA is TGCGCCAGCAGGGGACGGTCGAGCTCCTACGAGCAGTACTTC.

The V call is TRBV6-6, the J call TRBJ1-2; 7 bases map to TRBD1. V was clipped by 4 bases and J by 4 bases; unmatched bases: 12. Germline V gene data show CDR1 as MNHNY and CDR2 as SVGAGI (reference sequence). The CDR3 covers 16 residues. The CDR3 nucleotides read TGTGCCAGCAGTTTGGGGCAAACAGGGGCCCCCTATGGCTACACCTTC. Its translation is CASSLGQTGAPYGYTF.

J is TRBJ2-1 and V is TRBV12-5; tentative D call: TRBD1 (5 bases). The V gene lost 5 bases and the J gene lost 5 bases, with 13 bases spanning the gap. The CDR3 runs 14 residues. Germline V gene data show CDR1 as LGHNT and CDR2 as FRNRAP. CDR3 sequence reads: CASGLGAKHNEQFF. CDR3 DNA: TGTGCTAGTGGTCTTGGGGCCAAACACAATGAGCAGTTCTTC.

The chain has TRBV18 and TRBJ2-7; tentative D call: TRBD1 (6 bases). CDR1 is KGHSH and CDR2 is LQKENI in the germline V gene. The CDR3 is 14 residues long. Trimming took 2 bases from V and 6 from J, leaving 14 bases between them. The CDR3 DNA reads TGTGCCAGCTCACCATCACAGGGACCGGGCGAGCAGTACTTC. Translation gives CASSPSQGPGEQYF.

The rearrangement joins TRBV28 to TRBJ1-1; D possibly corresponds to TRBD1 (6 bases). The CDR3 runs 14 residues. Germline assignment: CDR1 MDHEN and CDR2 SYDVKM. V was shortened by 3 bases and J by 1 base, with 9 bases between the two germline ends. The CDR3, as DNA: TGTGCCAGCAGTTTCACAGGGAAGAACACTGAAGCTTTCTTT. Translating gives CASSFTGKNTEAFF.

The genes are TRBV2 and TRBJ2-3; D is perhaps TRBD1 or TRBD2 (5 bases each). The CDR3 runs to 16 residues. Germline-derived CDR1 and CDR2 are SNHLY and FYNNEI. V lost 3 bases and J lost 6, with 19 bases in between. In nucleotides, the CDR3 is TGTGCCAGCAGTGACGACCTTAGAGGGGCGGGTGATACGCAGTATTTT. Translation gives CASSDDLRGAGDTQYF.

This chain joins TRBV9 and TRBJ2-6; the D is unclear. From germline, CDR1 is SGDLS and CDR2 YYNGEE. The CDR3 has 18 amino acids. The V gene lost 4 bases and the J gene lost 0 bases, with 17 bases spanning the gap. The CDR3 protein is CASSPSGRSRSGANVLTF. CDR3 bases: TGTGCCAGCAGCCCTAGTGGCAGGAGTCGCTCTGGGGCCAACGTCCTGACTTTC.

The sample holds one count of this clone. The V gene is TRBV6-6, the J gene TRBJ1-6; the D gene is possibly TRBD1 (6 bases). The CDR3 has 16 residues. The V end was cut by 4 bases, the J end by 8 bases, with 18 bases between. The germline V gene has CDR1 MNHNY and CDR2 SVGAGI (reference sequence). Written as DNA, the CDR3 is TGTGCCAGCAGTTTCCCCGGGACAAAAGTTGATTCACCCCTCCACTTT. This sequence encodes CASSFPGTKVDSPLHF.

The CDR3 DNA reads as TGTGCCAGTCTAACCGGCGGAAACACCATATATTTT. Protein: CASLTGGNTIYF. The chain is built from TRBV19 and TRBJ1-3; D not certain. Germline CDR1 and CDR2: LNHDA and SQIVND (reference sequence). This CDR3 region has 12 residues. V shed 8 bases and J shed 4 bases, with 9 bases lying between them.

A word on this clone: This CDR3 is also generated by other DNA sequences in the sample. The CDR3 nucleotides are TGTGCCAGCTCACCGATTTTGGACACTGAAGCTTTCTTT. This encodes CASSPILDTEAFF. The V call is TRBV18, the J call TRBJ1-1; unclear D gene. Germline V CDR1 and CDR2: KGHSH, LQKENI. The CDR3 sequence is 13 residues long. V was shortened by 3 bases and J by 3 bases, with 8 bases between the two germline ends.

Regarding this clone: Within the sample, other DNA sequences also encode this same CDR3. The chain is built from TRBV5-1 and TRBJ2-5; TRBD1 might be the D (5 bases). The ends were cut back, 0 bases at V and 4 bases at J, with 7 bases in the middle. CDR1 is SGHRS and CDR2 is YFSETQ in the germline V gene. The CDR3 length is 13 residues. The CDR3 DNA reads as TGCGCCAGCAGCTTGGGACAGTTAGAGACCCAGTACTTC. This codes for CASSLGQLETQYF.

CDR3 sequence: CASSLLALQGADEQYF. DNA of the CDR3: TGTGCCAGCAGCCTCCTTGCGCTACAGGGGGCTGACGAGCAGTACTTC. V gene TRBV7-9 combines with J gene TRBJ2-7, with TRBD1 matching 9 bases. The CDR3 extends over 16 amino acids. Germline V CDR1 and CDR2: SEHNR, FQNEAQ (reference sequence). The ends lost 5 bases at V and 5 bases at J; junction bases unmatched: 13.

V usage is TRBV2 and J usage is TRBJ2-1; weak D call: TRBD2 (5 bases). Germline CDR1 SNHLY, CDR2 FYNNEI. The length of the CDR3 is 14 residues. The V end lost 6 bases, the J end lost 5 bases, and 14 bases lay between the germline ends. In DNA form, the CDR3 reads TGTGCCAGCAGAGTCGTGGGAGCTAACAATGAGCAGTTCTTC. Translating it yields CASRVVGANNEQFF.

The J gene is TRBJ2-5, the V gene TRBV27, with TRBD1 as a possible D gene (6 bases). This CDR3 is built from 14 residues. The V end lost 2 bases, the J end lost 5 bases, and 12 bases lay between the germline ends. Germline loops: CDR1 MNHEY, CDR2 SMNVEV (reference sequence). The DNA of the CDR3 is TGTGCCAGCAGTTTAGAAGGGGGTGGGGAGACCCAGTACTTC. It codes for CASSLEGGGETQYF.

The chain carries TRBV5-1 and TRBJ2-2; D is ambiguous. Trimming pared 3 bases from V and 2 bases from J, leaving 8 bases between. The CDR3 covers 14 residues. Germline values: CDR1 SGHRS, CDR2 YFSETQ. The CDR3: CASSSASNTGELFF. DNA of the CDR3: TGCGCCAGCAGCTCCGCGTCTAACACCGGGGAGCTGTTTTTT.

To note about this clone: The same CDR3 is also encoded by other DNA sequences in this sample. V gene TRBV7-2 combines with J gene TRBJ2-3; the D gene is possibly TRBD2 (6 bases). V lost 5 bases and J lost 3, with 12 bases in between. The CDR3 is made up of 14 amino acids. Germline lookup yields CDR1 SGHTA and CDR2 FQGNSA. The CDR3 coding sequence is TGTGCCAGCAGCCTTAGTCGGGGGACAGATACGCAGTATTTT. Translated, it gives CASSLSRGTDTQYF. The full variable domain, rest sourced from reference TRBV7-2 and TRBJ2-3, is GAGVSQSPSNKVTEKGKDVELRCDPISGHTALYWYRQSLGQGLEFLIYFQGNSAPDKSGLPSDRFSAERTGGSVSTLTIQRTQQEDSAVYLCASSLSRGTDTQYFGPGTRLTVL.

V gene TRBV5-6 combines with J gene TRBJ1-2, with 8 nucleotides matching TRBD1. This CDR3 spans 14 amino acids. V lost 4 bases and J lost 4; bases outside the gene matches: 6. CDR1 is SGHDT and CDR2 is YYEEEE in the germline V gene. The CDR3 coding sequence is TGTGCCAGCAGCACCCGGACAGGGCGCTATGGCTACACCTTC. It specifies CASSTRTGRYGYTF.

This sequence joins TRBV19 and TRBJ2-7, with a weak D call TRBD1 (6 bases). Germline lookup yields CDR1 LNHDA and CDR2 SQIVND (reference sequence). The CDR3 length is 14 residues. Trimming left V 4 bases short and J 4 bases short, with 14 bases between. The CDR3 DNA reads as TGTGCCAGTAGTACCCCTACAGGGATTTACGAGCAGTACTTC. Its protein product is CASSTPTGIYEQYF.

The rearrangement joins TRBV7-9 to TRBJ2-2, with D perhaps TRBD1 (6 bases). This CDR3 has 17 residues. CDR1 is SEHNR, CDR2 FQNEAQ, per germline (reference sequence). Trimming took 4 bases from V and 5 from J, leaving 20 bases between them. CDR3 coding DNA: TGTGCCAGCAGCTGGCGGACAGTTCGCCCTTTGACCGGGGAGCTGTTTTTT. Protein: CASSWRTVRPLTGELFF.

The chain recombines TRBV11-2 with TRBJ2-3; 10 nucleotides align to TRBD2. CDR3 length: 15 amino acids. With 9 bases clipped from V and 6 bases from J, the junction kept 12 bases outside the gene matches. CDR1 is SGHAT and CDR2 is FQNNGV in the germline V gene. CDR3 in amino acids: CASAGAGGWVDTQYF. CDR3 nucleotide sequence: TGTGCCAGTGCGGGAGCGGGAGGGTGGGTGGATACGCAGTATTTT.

The J gene is TRBJ1-4, the V gene TRBV6-5; 10 bases line up with TRBD1. CDR1 is MNHEY, CDR2 SVGAGI, per germline. The CDR3 spans 15 residues. After removal of 2 bases from V and 6 bases from J, the junction contained 3 bases not matched to a gene. The DNA of the CDR3 is TGTGCCAGCAGTTACGCCGGGACAGGGGATGAAAAACTGTTTTTT. This encodes CASSYAGTGDEKLFF.

The chain carries TRBV11-2 and TRBJ2-3; no firm D call. The germline V gene encodes CDR1 SGHAT and CDR2 FQNNGV. Trimming stripped 2 bases from V and 4 bases from J, with 13 bases between. The CDR3 is 15 amino acids. The CDR3 DNA reads as TGTGCCAGCAGCTTACTACAGATGGTTGCAGATACGCAGTATTTT. Protein product: CASSLLQMVADTQYF.

Of note for this clone: Other DNA sequences in the same sample also yield this CDR3. Here the CDR3 DNA reads TGTGCCAGCTCACCTTTGGGGGACGAGCAGTACTTC. Its protein product is CASSPLGDEQYF. V usage is TRBV18 and J usage is TRBJ2-7; D assignment may be TRBD1 or TRBD2 (5 bases each). Trimming stripped 3 bases from V and 5 bases from J, with 8 bases between. The V gene's germline CDR1 is KGHSH and CDR2 LQKENI. CDR3 length: 12 residues.

The chain couples TRBV19 to TRBJ1-5; D perhaps matches TRBD1 (6 bases). The CDR3 runs to 12 residues. Germline V gene sequence: CDR1 LNHDA, CDR2 SQIVND (reference sequence). Trimming cost V 6 bases and J 6 bases, with 9 bases left between them. The CDR3 DNA follows: TGTGCCAGTAGGCAACAGGGTCAGCCCCAGCATTTT. Encoded protein: CASRQQGQPQHF.

J is TRBJ1-5 and V is TRBV7-9; D ambiguous. The CDR3 loop spans 17 amino acids. Trimming stripped 2 bases from V and 0 bases from J, with 14 bases between. Germline loops: CDR1 SEHNR, CDR2 FQNEAQ (reference sequence). The CDR3 sequence: CASSLTGIGVSNQPQHF. In DNA, the CDR3 is TGTGCCAGCAGCTTAACGGGAATTGGCGTTAGCAATCAGCCCCAGCATTTT. Together with reference TRBV7-9 and TRBJ1-5, the CDR3 gives the full variable domain: DTGVSQNPRHKITKRGQNVTFRCDPISEHNRLYWYRQTLGQGPEFLTYFQNEAQLEKSRLLSDRFSAERPKGSFSTLEIQRTEQGDSAMYLCASSLTGIGVSNQPQHFGDGTRLSIL.

This clone was picked up one time. Other DNA sequences of this sample code for an identical CDR3. V usage is TRBV18 and J usage is TRBJ2-7, with 8 bases aligning to TRBD1. This CDR3 comprises 13 residues. Germline V gene sequence: CDR1 KGHSH, CDR2 LQKENI. V was clipped by 2 bases and J by 5 bases; unmatched bases: 2. The CDR3 protein is CASSPAGGDEQYF. CDR3 bases: TGTGCCAGCTCACCAGCAGGGGGCGACGAGCAGTACTTC.

A single count supports this clone. The V gene is TRBV5-4, the J gene TRBJ2-2; D call uncertain. This CDR3 contains 15 residues. Germline CDR1 is SGHNT and CDR2 is YYREEE (reference sequence). Trimming took 0 bases from V and 3 from J, leaving 9 bases between them. The CDR3 DNA follows: TGTGCCAGCAGCTTGGATCCTAGTGACACCGGGGAGCTGTTTTTT. It encodes CASSLDPSDTGELFF.

CDR3 DNA sequence: TGTGCCAGCAGCTTCACAGGGGGTAACTATGGCTACACCTTC. Its protein is CASSFTGGNYGYTF. The chain is built from TRBV7-8 and TRBJ1-2; 8 nucleotides align to TRBD1. The CDR3 has 14 residues. Germline V gene sequence: CDR1 SGHVS, CDR2 FQNEAQ. V was clipped by 3 bases and J by 1 base; unmatched bases: 1.

The chain combines TRBV20-1 with TRBJ1-4; D not certain. Germline CDR1 DFQATT, CDR2 SNEGSKA (reference sequence). Deletions cut 3 bases from V and 6 bases from J, with 2 bases between. This CDR3 has 10 residues. The CDR3 loop reads CSASHEKLFF. Written as DNA, the CDR3 is TGCAGTGCTAGTCATGAAAAACTGTTTTTT.

The rearrangement joins TRBV18 to TRBJ2-7; TRBD1 or TRBD2 may be the D gene (5 bases each). This CDR3 comprises 14 residues. CDR1 and CDR2 (germline): KGHSH, LQKENI. V dropped 5 bases and J dropped 2 bases, with 13 bases sitting between them. CDR3 loop: CASSGGRGTYEQYF. In nucleotides, the CDR3 is TGTGCCAGCTCAGGGGGACGGGGTACCTACGAGCAGTACTTC.

With regard to this clone: Other nucleotide sequences from this sample produce the same CDR3. Here the CDR3 reads CASSLGGGYTF. The CDR3 DNA reads TGTGCCAGCAGCTTGGGGGGTGGCTACACCTTC. The chain recombines TRBV5-6 with TRBJ1-2; no clear D gene. The CDR3 sequence is 11 residues long. The ends were cut back, 0 bases at V and 7 bases at J, with 4 bases in the middle. The V gene's germline CDR1 is SGHDT and CDR2 YYEEEE.